This T cell receptor (beta chain) derives from a study of blood T cells in healthy people across ages. A sample-barcoded 5' primer and a J-beta primer mix were used in a second PCR of roughly 7 to 11 cycles. TCRdb reprocessed the 5' RACE reads with MiXCR, giving one entry per CDR3 protein. The table has over a million distinct CDR3 sequences, over 35% seen once; the top ten hold 18%. Germline-derived CDR1 and CDR2 are DFQATT and SNEGSKA (reference sequence). This CDR3 is 13 amino acids long. Trimming at V came to 6 bases and at J to 4 bases, leaving 6 bases not matched to a gene. Sequenced material: blood. The TCR sequence derives from a woman in her fifties or sixties in good health. This chain connects TRBV20-1 to TRBJ1-5, with TRBD1 identical over 7 bases. CDR3 residues: CSASRGLNQPQHF. CDR3 in DNA: TGCAGTGCGAGCAGGGGGTTGAATCAGCCCCAGCATTTT.